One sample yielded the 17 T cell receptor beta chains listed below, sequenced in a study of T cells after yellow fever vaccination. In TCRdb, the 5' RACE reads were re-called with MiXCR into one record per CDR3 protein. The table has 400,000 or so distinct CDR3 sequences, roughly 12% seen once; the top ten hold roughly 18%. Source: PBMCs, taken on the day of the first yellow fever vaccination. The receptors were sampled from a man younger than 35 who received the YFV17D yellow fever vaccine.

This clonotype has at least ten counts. CDR3 in DNA: TGTGCCAGCAGCTCTAGCGGGGGTACCGGGGAGCTGTTTTTT. It yields the protein CASSSSGGTGELFF. The chain links TRBV7-7 to TRBJ2-2; 10 nucleotides align to TRBD2. This CDR3 has 14 amino acids. CDR1 is SSHAT, CDR2 FNYEAQ, per germline (reference sequence). V shed 4 bases, J shed 5 bases, and the junction held 1 base outside the gene matches.

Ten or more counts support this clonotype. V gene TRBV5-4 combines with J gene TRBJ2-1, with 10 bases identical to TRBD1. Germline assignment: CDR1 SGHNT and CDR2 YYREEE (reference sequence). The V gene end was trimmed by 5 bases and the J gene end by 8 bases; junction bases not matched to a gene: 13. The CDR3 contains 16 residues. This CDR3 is CASSSLSGTGVDEQFF. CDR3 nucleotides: TGTGCCAGCAGTTCCCTATCCGGGACAGGGGTGGATGAGCAGTTCTTC.

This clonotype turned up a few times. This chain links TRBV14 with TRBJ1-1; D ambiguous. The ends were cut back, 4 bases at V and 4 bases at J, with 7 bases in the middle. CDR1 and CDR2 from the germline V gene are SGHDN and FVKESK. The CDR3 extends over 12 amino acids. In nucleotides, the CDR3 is TGTGCCAGCAGCCTCACTTTCACTGAAGCTTTCTTT. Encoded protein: CASSLTFTEAFF.

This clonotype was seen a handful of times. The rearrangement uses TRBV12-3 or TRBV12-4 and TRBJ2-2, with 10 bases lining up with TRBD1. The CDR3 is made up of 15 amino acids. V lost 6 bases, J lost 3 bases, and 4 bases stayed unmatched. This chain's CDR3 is CASSRGTGDTGELFF. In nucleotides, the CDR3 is TGTGCCAGCAGCAGGGGGACAGGGGACACCGGGGAGCTGTTTTTT.

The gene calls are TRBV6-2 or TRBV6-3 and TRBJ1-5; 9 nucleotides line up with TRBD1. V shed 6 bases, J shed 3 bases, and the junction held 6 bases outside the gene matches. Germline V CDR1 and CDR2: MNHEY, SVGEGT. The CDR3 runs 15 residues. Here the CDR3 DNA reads TGTGCCAGCAGCCTCTGGGACAGGGTCAATCAGCCCCAGCATTTT. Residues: CASSLWDRVNQPQHF.

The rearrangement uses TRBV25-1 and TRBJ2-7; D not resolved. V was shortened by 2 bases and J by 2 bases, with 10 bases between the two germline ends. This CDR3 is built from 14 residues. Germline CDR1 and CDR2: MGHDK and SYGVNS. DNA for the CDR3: TGTGCCAGCAGTGAACGGGTCCCACCCTACGAGCAGTACTTC. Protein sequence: CASSERVPPYEQYF.

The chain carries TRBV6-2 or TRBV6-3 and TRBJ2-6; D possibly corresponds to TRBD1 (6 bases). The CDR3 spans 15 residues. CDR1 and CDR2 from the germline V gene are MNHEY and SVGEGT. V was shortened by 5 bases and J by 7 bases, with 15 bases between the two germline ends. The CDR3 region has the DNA TGTGCCAGCAGTCACAGGGTTTACTCAGCCAACGTCCTGACTTTC. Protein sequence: CASSHRVYSANVLTF.

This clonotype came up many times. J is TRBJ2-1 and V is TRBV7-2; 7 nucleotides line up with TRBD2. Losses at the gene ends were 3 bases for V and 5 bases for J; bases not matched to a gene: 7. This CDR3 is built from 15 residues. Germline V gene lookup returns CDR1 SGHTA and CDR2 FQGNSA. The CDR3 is CASSFRRGVNNEQFF. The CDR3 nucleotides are TGTGCCAGCAGCTTTCGACGGGGGGTAAACAATGAGCAGTTCTTC. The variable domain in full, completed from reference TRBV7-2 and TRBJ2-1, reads GAGVSQSPSNKVTEKGKDVELRCDPISGHTALYWYRQSLGQGLEFLIYFQGNSAPDKSGLPSDRFSAERTGGSVSTLTIQRTQQEDSAVYLCASSFRRGVNNEQFFGPGTRLTVL.

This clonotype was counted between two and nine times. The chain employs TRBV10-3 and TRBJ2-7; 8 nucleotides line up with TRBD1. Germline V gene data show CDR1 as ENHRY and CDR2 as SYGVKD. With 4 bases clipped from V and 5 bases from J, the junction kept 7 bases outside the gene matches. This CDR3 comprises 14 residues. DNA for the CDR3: TGTGCCATCAGTGGGGGGACAGGAAGTAACGAGCAGTACTTC. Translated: CAISGGTGSNEQYF.

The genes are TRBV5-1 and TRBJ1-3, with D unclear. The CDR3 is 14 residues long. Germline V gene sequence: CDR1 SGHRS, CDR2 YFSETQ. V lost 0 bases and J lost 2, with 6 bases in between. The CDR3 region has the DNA TGCGCCAGCAGCTTGGAGTTCGCTGGAAACACCATATATTTT. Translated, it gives CASSLEFAGNTIYF.

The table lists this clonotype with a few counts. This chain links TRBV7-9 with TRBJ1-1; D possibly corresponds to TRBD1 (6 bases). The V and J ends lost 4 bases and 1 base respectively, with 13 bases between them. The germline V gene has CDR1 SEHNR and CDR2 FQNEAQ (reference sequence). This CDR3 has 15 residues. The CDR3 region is CASSWGGRQNTEAFF. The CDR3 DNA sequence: TGTGCCAGCAGCTGGGGGGGCCGACAGAACACTGAAGCTTTCTTT.

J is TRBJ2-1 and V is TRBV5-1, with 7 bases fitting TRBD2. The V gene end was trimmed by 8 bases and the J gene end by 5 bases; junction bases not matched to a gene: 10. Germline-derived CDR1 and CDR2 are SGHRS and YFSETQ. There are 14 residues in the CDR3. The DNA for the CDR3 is TGCGCCAGTAGCCCTTGGGGGGGGAACAATGAGCAGTTCTTC. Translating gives CASSPWGGNNEQFF.

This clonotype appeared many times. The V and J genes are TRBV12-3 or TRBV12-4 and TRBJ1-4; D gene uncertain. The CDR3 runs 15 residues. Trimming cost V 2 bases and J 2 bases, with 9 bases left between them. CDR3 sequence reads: CASSLPGSTNEKLFF. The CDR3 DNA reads TGTGCCAGCAGTTTACCGGGGAGCACTAATGAAAAACTGTTTTTT.

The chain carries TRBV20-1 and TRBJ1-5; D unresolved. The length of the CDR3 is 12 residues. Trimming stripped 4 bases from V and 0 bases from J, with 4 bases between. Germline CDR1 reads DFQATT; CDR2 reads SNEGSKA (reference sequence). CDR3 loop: CSAKDSNQPQHF. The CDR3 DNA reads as TGCAGTGCTAAGGATAGCAATCAGCCCCAGCATTTT.

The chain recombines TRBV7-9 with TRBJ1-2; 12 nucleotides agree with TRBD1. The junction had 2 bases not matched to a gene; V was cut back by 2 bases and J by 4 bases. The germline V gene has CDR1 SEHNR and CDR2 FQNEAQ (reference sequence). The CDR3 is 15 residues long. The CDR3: CASSLWDRGPYGYTF. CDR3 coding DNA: TGTGCCAGCAGCTTATGGGACAGGGGGCCCTATGGCTACACCTTC.

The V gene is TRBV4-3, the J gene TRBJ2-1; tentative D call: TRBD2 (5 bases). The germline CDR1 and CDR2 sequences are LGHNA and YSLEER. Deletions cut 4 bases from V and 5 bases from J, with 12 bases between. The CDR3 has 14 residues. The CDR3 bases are TGCGCCAGCAGCCCCGAGGAGGTAAACAATGAGCAGTTCTTC. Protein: CASSPEEVNNEQFF.

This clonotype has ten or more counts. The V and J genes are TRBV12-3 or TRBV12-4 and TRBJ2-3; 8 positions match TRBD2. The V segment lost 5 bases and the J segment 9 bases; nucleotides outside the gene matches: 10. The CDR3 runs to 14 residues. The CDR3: CASSPGVAGPTQYF. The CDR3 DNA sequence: TGTGCCAGCAGTCCCGGGGTAGCGGGGCCCACGCAGTATTTT.